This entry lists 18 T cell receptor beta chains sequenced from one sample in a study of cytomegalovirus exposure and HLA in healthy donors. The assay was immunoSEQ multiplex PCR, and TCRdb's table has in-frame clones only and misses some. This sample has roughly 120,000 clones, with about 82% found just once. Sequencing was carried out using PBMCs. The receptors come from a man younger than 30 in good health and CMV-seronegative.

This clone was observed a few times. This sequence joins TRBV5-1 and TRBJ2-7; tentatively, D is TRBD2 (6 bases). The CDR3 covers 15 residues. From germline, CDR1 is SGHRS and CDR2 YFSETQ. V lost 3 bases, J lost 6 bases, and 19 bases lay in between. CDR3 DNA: TGCGCCAGCAGCTCAGACAGCAGAATCGGGGGCGAGCAGTACTTC. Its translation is CASSSDSRIGGEQYF. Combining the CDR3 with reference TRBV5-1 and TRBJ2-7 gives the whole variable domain KAGVTQTPRYLIKTRGQQVTLSCSPISGHRSVSWYQQTPGQGLQFLFEYFSETQRNKGNFPGRFSGRQFSNSRSEMNVSTLELGDSALYLCASSSDSRIGGEQYFGPGTRLTVT.

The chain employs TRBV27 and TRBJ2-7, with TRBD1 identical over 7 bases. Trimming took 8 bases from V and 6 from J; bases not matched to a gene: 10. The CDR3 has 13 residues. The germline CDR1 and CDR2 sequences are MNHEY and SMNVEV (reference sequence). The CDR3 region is CASCTEGASEQYF. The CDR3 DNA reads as TGTGCCAGCTGTACCGAGGGGGCAAGCGAGCAGTACTTC.

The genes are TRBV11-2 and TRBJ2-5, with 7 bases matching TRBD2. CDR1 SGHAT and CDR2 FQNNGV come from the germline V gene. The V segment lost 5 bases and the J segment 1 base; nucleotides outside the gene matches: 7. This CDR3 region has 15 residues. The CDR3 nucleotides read TGTGCCAGCAGCCTCGGGACTACGTTCCAAGAGACCCAGTACTTC. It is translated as CASSLGTTFQETQYF.

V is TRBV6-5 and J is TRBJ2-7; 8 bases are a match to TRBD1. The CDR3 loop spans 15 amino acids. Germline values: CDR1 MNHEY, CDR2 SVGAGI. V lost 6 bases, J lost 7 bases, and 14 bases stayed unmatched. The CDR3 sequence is CASRPAPQGAGEQYF. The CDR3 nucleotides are TGTGCCAGCAGACCCGCCCCGCAGGGGGCAGGGGAGCAGTACTTC.

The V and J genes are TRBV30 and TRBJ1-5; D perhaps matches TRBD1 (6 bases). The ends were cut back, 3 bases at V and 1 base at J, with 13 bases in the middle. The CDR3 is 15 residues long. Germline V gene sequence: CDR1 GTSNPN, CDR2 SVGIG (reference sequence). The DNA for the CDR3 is TGTGCCTGGAGGGCACAGGGAAGGAGCAATCAGCCCCAGCATTTT. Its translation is CAWRAQGRSNQPQHF.

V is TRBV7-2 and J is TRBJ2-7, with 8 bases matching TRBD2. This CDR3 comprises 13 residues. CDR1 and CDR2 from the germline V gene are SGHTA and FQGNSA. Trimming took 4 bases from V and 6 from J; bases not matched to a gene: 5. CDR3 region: CASSSQRGFEQYF. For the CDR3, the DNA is TGTGCCAGCAGCTCCCAGCGGGGGTTCGAGCAGTACTTC.

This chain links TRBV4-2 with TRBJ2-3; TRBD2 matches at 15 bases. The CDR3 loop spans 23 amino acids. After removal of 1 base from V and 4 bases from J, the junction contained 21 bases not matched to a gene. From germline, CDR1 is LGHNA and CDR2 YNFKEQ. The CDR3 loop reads CASSQGWGGTSGRFFRGADTQYF. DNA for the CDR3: TGTGCCAGCAGCCAAGGGTGGGGGGGGACTAGCGGGAGGTTTTTCCGCGGGGCAGATACGCAGTATTTT.

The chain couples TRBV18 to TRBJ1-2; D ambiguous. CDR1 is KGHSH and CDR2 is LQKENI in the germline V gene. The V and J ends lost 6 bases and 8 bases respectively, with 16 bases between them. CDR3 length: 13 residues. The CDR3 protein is CASSLEGLRGYTF. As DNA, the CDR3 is TGTGCCAGCTCCCTCGAGGGCCTGCGGGGCTACACCTTC.

The CDR3 loop is CASSFGTENTEAFF. The CDR3 DNA sequence: TGTGCCAGCAGCTTCGGGACAGAGAACACTGAAGCTTTCTTT. This chain uses TRBV7-8 with TRBJ1-1; 7 bases line up with TRBD1. Trimming cost V 3 bases and J 1 base; bases outside gene matches: 2. This CDR3 contains 14 residues. Germline V CDR1 and CDR2: SGHVS, FQNEAQ.

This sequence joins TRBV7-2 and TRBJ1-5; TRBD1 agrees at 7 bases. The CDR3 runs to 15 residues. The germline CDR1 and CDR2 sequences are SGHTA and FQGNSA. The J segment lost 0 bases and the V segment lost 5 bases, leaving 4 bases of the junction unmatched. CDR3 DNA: TGTGCCAGCAGCCTCTGGACAGGTAGCAATCAGCCCCAGCATTTT. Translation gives CASSLWTGSNQPQHF.

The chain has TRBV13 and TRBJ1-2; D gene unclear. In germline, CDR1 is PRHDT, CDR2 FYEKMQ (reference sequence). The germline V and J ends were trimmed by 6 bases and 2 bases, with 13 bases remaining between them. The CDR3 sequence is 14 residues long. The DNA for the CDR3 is TGTGCCAGCAGTGCAACGCGAGGGAACTATGGCTACACCTTC. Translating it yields CASSATRGNYGYTF.

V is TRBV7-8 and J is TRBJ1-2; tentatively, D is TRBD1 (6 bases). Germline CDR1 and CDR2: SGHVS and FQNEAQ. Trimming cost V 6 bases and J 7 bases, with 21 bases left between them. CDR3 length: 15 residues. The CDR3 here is CASSLTGTEASGYTF. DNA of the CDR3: TGTGCCAGCAGTCTTACAGGGACCGAAGCCTCTGGCTACACCTTC.

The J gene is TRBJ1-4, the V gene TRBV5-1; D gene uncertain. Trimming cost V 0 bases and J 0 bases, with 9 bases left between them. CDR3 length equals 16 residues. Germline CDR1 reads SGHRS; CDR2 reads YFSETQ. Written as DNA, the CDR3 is TGCGCCAGCAGCTTGGTTTCTGCGGCAACTAATGAAAAACTGTTTTTT. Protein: CASSLVSAATNEKLFF.

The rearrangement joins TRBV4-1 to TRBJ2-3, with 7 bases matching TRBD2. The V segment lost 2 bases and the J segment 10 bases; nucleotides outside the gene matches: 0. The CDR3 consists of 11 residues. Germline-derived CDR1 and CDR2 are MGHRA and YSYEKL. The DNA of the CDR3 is TGCGCCAGCAGCCAACTAGCGGCGCAGTATTTT. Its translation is CASSQLAAQYF.

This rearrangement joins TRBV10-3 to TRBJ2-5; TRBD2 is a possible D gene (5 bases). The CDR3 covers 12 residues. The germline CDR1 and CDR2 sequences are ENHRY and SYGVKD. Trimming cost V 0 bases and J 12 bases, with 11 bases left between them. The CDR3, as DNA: TGTGCCATCAGTGAGTCCGGGGAAAGGGAGTACTTC. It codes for CAISESGEREYF.

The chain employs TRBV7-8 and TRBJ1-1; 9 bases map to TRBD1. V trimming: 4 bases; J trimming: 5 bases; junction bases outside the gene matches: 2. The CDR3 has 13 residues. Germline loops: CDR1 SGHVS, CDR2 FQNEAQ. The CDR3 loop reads CASSWDRATEAFF. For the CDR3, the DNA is TGTGCCAGCAGCTGGGACAGGGCGACTGAAGCTTTCTTT. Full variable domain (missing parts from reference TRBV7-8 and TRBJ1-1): GAGVSQSPRYKVAKRGQDVALRCDPISGHVSLFWYQQALGQGPEFLTYFQNEAQLDKSGLPSDRFFAERPEGSVSTLKIQRTQQEDSAVYLCASSWDRATEAFFGQGTRLTVV.

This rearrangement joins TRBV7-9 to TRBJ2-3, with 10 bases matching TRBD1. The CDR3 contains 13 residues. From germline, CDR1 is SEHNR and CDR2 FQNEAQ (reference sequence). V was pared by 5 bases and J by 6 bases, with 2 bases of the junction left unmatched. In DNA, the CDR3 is TGTGCCAGCAGCCTGACAGGGGGCGATACGCAGTATTTT. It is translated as CASSLTGGDTQYF.

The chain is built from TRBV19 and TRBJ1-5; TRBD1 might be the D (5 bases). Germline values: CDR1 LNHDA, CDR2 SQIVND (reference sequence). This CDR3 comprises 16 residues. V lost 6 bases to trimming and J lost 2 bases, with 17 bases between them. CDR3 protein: CASRRYAGGGNQPQHF. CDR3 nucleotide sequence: TGTGCCAGTAGAAGATACGCCGGGGGGGGCAATCAGCCCCAGCATTTT.